This is a list of T cell receptor beta chains from one sample in a study of T cell responses to AZD1222 COVID-19 vaccine. Measured with immunoSEQ multiplex PCR; TCRdb has only the in-frame clones, and not every one. The sample yields 90,000 to 120,000 clones, around 90% seen once. Material: peripheral blood, obtained 28 days after the second AZD1222 dose. These receptors all come from an adult who received the AZD1222 COVID-19 vaccine. The CDR3 runs from the conserved cysteine through the conserved F or W. A D gene is named only where the DNA matches it firmly. Only some rows state a clone size, as once, few, many or a class for expanded clones.

TGTGCCAGCTCACCAGAGGGGGGACCCGGTAAACAGCCCCAGCATTTT,CASSPEGGPGKQPQHF,TRBV18,.,.,TRBJ1-5
TGTGCCAGTAGTATAGACGAGGGCCCCTACGAGCAGTACTTC,CASSIDEGPYEQYF,TRBV19,.,.,TRBJ2-7
TGTGCCAGCAGCGTAGAGTCAGGGGGTTATAATTCACCCCTCCACTTT,CASSVESGGYNSPLHF,TRBV9,.,TRBD1,TRBJ1-6
TGTGCCAGCAGCTTGAGGGGGCGTCAGCCCCAGCATTTT,CASSLRGRQPQHF,TRBV7-2,.,TRBD1,TRBJ1-5
TGTGCCACCACAAACACCCGGGAATCCTATTTT,CATTNTRESYF,TRBV6-5,.,.,TRBJ2-3
TGCGCCTGCTCCCGGGACAGGGGATACAATGAGCAGTTCTTC,CACSRDRGYNEQFF,TRBV5-1,.,TRBD1,TRBJ2-1
TGTGCCAGCAGTTTGTTCCAGGGAGTTTCCTACGAGCAGTACTTC,CASSLFQGVSYEQYF,TRBV27,once,.,TRBJ2-7
TGTGCCAGCAGTTTCGGGACAGGGGGAAATGGCTACACCTTC,CASSFGTGGNGYTF,TRBV27,.,TRBD1,TRBJ1-2
TGTGCCAGCAGTTCGACAGGGGGCTCCTACAATGAGCAGTTCTTC,CASSSTGGSYNEQFF,TRBV28,.,TRBD1,TRBJ2-1
TGTGCCACCCGAGCCCTGTGGAGGGAGACCCAGTACTTC,CATRALWRETQYF,TRBV24-1,few,.,TRBJ2-5
TGTGCCAGCAGTCAAAAGGGGTCCTCTAATTCACCCCTCCACTTT,CASSQKGSSNSPLHF,TRBV7-8,.,.,TRBJ1-6
TGTGCCAGCAGCTCACGACAGGGGCAAGAGACCCAGTACTTC,CASSSRQGQETQYF,TRBV7-8,.,TRBD1,TRBJ2-5
TGTGCCAGTGTGGACAGGTTAGCCCTTGGCTACACCTTC,CASVDRLALGYTF,TRBV19,medium-sized,TRBD1,TRBJ1-2
TGTGCCACCAGCAGAGCGAGGACAGGGACTAATTCACCCCTCCACTTT,CATSRARTGTNSPLHF,TRBV15,.,TRBD1,TRBJ1-6
TGCGCCAGCAGCTTGGCGGTCACGACCTACGAGCAGTACTTC,CASSLAVTTYEQYF,TRBV5-1,.,.,TRBJ2-7
TGTGCCAGCAGCTCCGCCTACGGGGACGTAACAGACACTGAAGCTTTCTTT,CASSSAYGDVTDTEAFF,TRBV5-8,.,.,TRBJ1-1
TGTGCCTGTAGACAGGCTTCTAACACTGAAGCTTTCTTT,CACRQASNTEAFF,TRBV30,.,.,TRBJ1-1
TGTGCCAGCAGCACCCGGACAGGGGGCGCGTACGAGCAGTACTTC,CASSTRTGGAYEQYF,TRBV7-9,once,TRBD1,TRBJ2-7
TGTGCCAGCAGCTTAAGTGGGACAGCCCAAGAGACCCAGTACTTC,CASSLSGTAQETQYF,TRBV7-6,.,TRBD1,TRBJ2-5
TGCGCCAGCAGTCACGCCTTGGGGCGCCCCTACGAGCAGTACTTC,CASSHALGRPYEQYF,TRBV23-1,once,.,TRBJ2-7
TGTGCCACCAGCAGAGATACAGGACAGTACGAGCAGTACTTC,CATSRDTGQYEQYF,TRBV15,.,.,TRBJ2-7
TGTGCCAGCAGCCAAGTGCATAGCCCGGGGATATCTAGGGAGCAGTACTTC,CASSQVHSPGISREQYF,TRBV4-2,.,.,TRBJ2-7
TGTGCCAGCAGCTTAGACCGGGGCGAGCAGTACTTC,CASSLDRGEQYF,TRBV7-2,.,.,TRBJ2-7
TGTGCCAGCAGTGAATGGAGACGGATGAACACCGGGGAGCTGTTTTTT,CASSEWRRMNTGELFF,TRBV6-1,.,.,TRBJ2-2
TGTGCCAGCAGTGAATTTTTTGGACAGGCCGGGGTCAACTATGGCTACACCTTC,CASSEFFGQAGVNYGYTF,TRBV2,.,TRBD1,TRBJ1-2
TGTGCCACCAGTCTCACCGGGACAGGGTCCGACGAGCAGTACTTC,CATSLTGTGSDEQYF,TRBV24-1,.,TRBD1,TRBJ2-7
TGTGCCAGCAGTGAATTATCGGGGGAAAAACTGTTTTTT,CASSELSGEKLFF,TRBV25-1,.,.,TRBJ1-4
TGTGCCAGAAGCTATCAGGGTAACACTGAAGCTTTCTTT,CARSYQGNTEAFF,TRBV5-3,.,.,TRBJ1-1
TGTGCCAGCAGCTCCCGCTATAATTCACCCCTCCACTTT,CASSSRYNSPLHF,TRBV4-2,.,.,TRBJ1-6
TGTGCCAGCAGAGACCGGACTGCCTATTTT,CASRDRTAYF,TRBV6-5,few,.,TRBJ2-3
TGTGCCAGTAGTACAACGACAGCGTCTAATGAAAAACTGTTTTTT,CASSTTTASNEKLFF,TRBV19,.,.,TRBJ1-4
TGTGCCAGCGATACAACGGGCCGGAACACCGGGGAGCTGTTTTTT,CASDTTGRNTGELFF,TRBV28,.,.,TRBJ2-2
TGTGCCAGTAGTATTGGACTGTCAGGGAAAGAGACCCAGTACTTC,CASSIGLSGKETQYF,TRBV19,.,.,TRBJ2-5
TGTGCCAGCAGCCCAAAGGGTCCAGATACGCAGTATTTT,CASSPKGPDTQYF,TRBV7-9,.,.,TRBJ2-3
TGCGCCAGCAGTCCTGGACAGGGCGGGCAAGAGACCCAGTACTTC,CASSPGQGGQETQYF,TRBV5-1,.,TRBD1,TRBJ2-5
TGTGCCAGTATTAGGGCCTGGGACGGCACTGAAGCTTTCTTT,CASIRAWDGTEAFF,TRBV19,once,.,TRBJ1-1
TGTGCCAGCAGTTTATTAACATCAACTAGCGGGGGTCAGACCCAGTACTTC,CASSLLTSTSGGQTQYF,TRBV28,.,TRBD2,TRBJ2-5
TGTGCCAGCAGCTTGTATACCGGGCAGGACACCATATATTTT,CASSLYTGQDTIYF,TRBV5-5,.,.,TRBJ1-3
TGTGCCAGCAGTTTATCGGCAGGGTCCTACGAGCAGTACTTC,CASSLSAGSYEQYF,TRBV27,.,.,TRBJ2-7
TGTGCCAGCAGAAAAATCGGGACAGGCGATGGCTACACCTTC,CASRKIGTGDGYTF,TRBV3-1/TRBV3-2,.,TRBD1,TRBJ1-2
TGCGCCAGCAGCCAAGATCAGGGGACAAAGGGAGGGCCAGATACGCAGTATTTT,CASSQDQGTKGGPDTQYF,TRBV4-3,.,.,TRBJ2-3
TGTGCCAGCAGCTTAGATTTGGGGGGGTGGGCTTACGAGCAGTACTTC,CASSLDLGGWAYEQYF,TRBV11-2,.,TRBD2,TRBJ2-7
TGTGCCAGCAGCTTAGACAGGGGCTTTTTTGATGGCTACACCTTC,CASSLDRGFFDGYTF,TRBV7-9,.,TRBD1,TRBJ1-2
TGTGCCAGCAGCGTCTCCTTCTGGGTCTACGAGCAGTACTTC,CASSVSFWVYEQYF,TRBV9,.,.,TRBJ2-7
TGTGCCAGCTCACTTGAGGACGAGCAGTACTTC,CASSLEDEQYF,TRBV18,once,.,TRBJ2-7